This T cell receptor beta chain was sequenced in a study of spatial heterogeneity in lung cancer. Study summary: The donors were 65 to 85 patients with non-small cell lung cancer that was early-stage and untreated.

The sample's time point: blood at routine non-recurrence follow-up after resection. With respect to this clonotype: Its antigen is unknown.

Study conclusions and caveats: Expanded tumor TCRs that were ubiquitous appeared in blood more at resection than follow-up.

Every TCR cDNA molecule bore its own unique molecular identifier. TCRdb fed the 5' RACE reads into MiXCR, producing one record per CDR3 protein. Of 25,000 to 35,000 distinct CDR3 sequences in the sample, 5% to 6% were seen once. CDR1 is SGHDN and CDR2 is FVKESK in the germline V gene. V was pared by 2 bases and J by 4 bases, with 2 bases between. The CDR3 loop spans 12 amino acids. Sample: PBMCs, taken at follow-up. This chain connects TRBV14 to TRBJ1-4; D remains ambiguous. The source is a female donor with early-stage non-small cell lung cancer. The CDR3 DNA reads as TGTGCCAGCAGCCAATATAATGAAAAACTGTTTTTT. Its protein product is CASSQYNEKLFF.